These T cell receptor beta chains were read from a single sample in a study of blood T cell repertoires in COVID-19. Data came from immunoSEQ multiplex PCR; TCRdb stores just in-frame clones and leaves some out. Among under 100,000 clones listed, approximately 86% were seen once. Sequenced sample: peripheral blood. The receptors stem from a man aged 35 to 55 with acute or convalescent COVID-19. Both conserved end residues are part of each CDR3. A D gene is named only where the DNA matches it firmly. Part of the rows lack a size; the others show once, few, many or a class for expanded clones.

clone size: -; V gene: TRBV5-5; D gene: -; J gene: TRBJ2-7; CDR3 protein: CASSWVGKGMRGNYEQYF; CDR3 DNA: TGTGCCAGCAGCTGGGTTGGGAAGGGAATGAGGGGGAATTACGAGCAGTACTTC
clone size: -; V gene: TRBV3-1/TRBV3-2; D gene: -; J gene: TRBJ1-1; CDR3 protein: CASSQEVAPHTEAFF; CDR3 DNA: TGTGCCAGCAGCCAAGAAGTGGCCCCTCACACTGAAGCTTTCTTT
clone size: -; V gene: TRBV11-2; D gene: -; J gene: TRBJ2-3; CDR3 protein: CASSPGSGRDTQYF; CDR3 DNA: TGTGCCAGCAGCCCGGGCTCAGGGAGGGATACGCAGTATTTT
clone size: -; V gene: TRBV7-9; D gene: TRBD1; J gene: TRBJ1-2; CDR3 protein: CASSPGTAYGYTF; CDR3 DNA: TGTGCCAGCAGCCCCGGGACAGCTTATGGCTACACCTTC
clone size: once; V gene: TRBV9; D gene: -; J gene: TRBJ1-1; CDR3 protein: CASSVGHSNTEAFF; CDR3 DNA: TGTGCCAGCAGCGTAGGACACTCGAACACTGAAGCTTTCTTT
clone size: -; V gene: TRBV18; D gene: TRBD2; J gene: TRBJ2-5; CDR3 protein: CASSPPSGGETQYF; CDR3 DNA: TGTGCCAGCTCACCCCCCTCCGGGGGGGAGACCCAGTACTTC
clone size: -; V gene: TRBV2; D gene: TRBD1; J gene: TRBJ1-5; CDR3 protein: CASRYRGDSNQPQHF; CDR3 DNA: TGTGCCAGCAGATACAGGGGGGATAGCAATCAGCCCCAGCATTTT
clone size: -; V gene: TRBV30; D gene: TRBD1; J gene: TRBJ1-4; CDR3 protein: CAGQGYNEKLFF; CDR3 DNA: TGTGCCGGACAGGGATATAATGAAAAACTGTTTTTT
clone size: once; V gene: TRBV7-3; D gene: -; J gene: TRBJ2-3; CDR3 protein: CASSLTTGTDTQYF; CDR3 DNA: TGTGCCAGCAGCTTAACGACGGGGACAGATACGCAGTATTTT
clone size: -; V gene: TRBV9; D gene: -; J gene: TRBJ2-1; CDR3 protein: CASSVSAPVSYNEQFF; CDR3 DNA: TGTGCCAGCAGCGTAAGCGCTCCCGTCTCCTACAATGAGCAGTTCTTC
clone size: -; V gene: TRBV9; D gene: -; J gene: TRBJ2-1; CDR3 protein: CASSVRPRGNEQFF; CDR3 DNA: TGTGCCAGCAGCGTACGGCCCCGGGGCAATGAGCAGTTCTTC
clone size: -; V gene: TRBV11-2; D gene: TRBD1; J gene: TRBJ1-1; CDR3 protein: CASSLRQGRVPEAFF; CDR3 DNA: TGTGCCAGCAGCTTACGACAGGGAAGAGTACCTGAAGCTTTCTTT
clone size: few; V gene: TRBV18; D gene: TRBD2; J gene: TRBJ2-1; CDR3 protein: CASSPSAGVYNEQFF; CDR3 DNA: TGTGCCAGCTCACCCTCGGCGGGAGTGTACAATGAGCAGTTCTTC
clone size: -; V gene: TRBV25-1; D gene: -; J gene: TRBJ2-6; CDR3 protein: CASSAHRAGANVLTF; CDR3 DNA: TGTGCCAGCAGTGCTCACCGGGCTGGGGCCAACGTCCTGACTTTC
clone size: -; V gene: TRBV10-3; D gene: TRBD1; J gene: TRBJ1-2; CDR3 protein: CAIMAGQGSYGYTF; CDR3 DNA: TGTGCCATCATGGCAGGACAGGGCTCCTATGGCTACACCTTC
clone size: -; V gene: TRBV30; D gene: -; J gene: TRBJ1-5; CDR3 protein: CAWSVQDQPQHF; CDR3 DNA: TGTGCCTGGAGTGTACAGGATCAGCCCCAGCATTTT
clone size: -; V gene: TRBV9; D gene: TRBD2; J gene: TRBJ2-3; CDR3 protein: CASSVAMRGFTDTQYF; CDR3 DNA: TGTGCCAGCAGCGTAGCGATGCGGGGGTTCACAGATACGCAGTATTTT
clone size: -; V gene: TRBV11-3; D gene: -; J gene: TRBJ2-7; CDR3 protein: CASSLAPRDEQYF; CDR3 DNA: TGTGCCAGCAGCTTAGCCCCCAGGGACGAGCAGTACTTC
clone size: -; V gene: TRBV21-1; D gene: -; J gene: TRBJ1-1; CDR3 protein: CASSKQGGDSVNTEAFF; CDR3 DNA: TGTGCCAGCAGCAAACAAGGGGGCGATTCGGTGAACACTGAAGCTTTCTTT
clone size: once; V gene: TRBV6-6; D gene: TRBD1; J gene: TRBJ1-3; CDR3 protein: CASRLTGTGGGNTIYF; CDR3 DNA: TGTGCCAGCAGGTTAACCGGGACAGGGGGCGGAAACACCATATATTTT
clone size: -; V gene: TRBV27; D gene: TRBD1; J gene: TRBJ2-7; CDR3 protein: CASSRYQGAEYEQYF; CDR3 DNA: TGTGCCAGCAGTCGATACCAGGGGGCTGAATACGAGCAGTACTTC
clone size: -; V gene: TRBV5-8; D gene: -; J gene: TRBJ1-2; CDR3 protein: CASSSGRIYGGYTF; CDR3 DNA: TGTGCCAGCAGCTCCGGGAGGATATATGGTGGCTACACCTTC
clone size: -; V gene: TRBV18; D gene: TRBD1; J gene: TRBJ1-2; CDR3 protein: CASSPRQGVQDYGYTF; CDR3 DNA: TGTGCCAGCTCACCCCGACAGGGGGTTCAGGACTATGGCTACACCTTC
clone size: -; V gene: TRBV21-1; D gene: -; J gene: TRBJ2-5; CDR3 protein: CASSKRRAGRETQYF; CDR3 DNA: TGTGCCAGCAGCAAAAGACGGGCGGGACGCGAGACCCAGTACTTC
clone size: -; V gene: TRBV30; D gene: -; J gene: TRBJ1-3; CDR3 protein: CAWSPSGNTIYF; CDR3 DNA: TGTGCCTGGAGCCCGTCCGGAAACACCATATATTTT
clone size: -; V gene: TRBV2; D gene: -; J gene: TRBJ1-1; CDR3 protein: CASRFGGSAEAFF; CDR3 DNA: TGTGCCAGCAGATTCGGGGGTAGCGCTGAAGCTTTCTTT
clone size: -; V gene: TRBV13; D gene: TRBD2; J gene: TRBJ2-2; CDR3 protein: CASSSRGLAAPVGGELFF; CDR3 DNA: TGTGCCAGCAGCTCTAGGGGACTAGCGGCGCCGGTCGGCGGGGAGCTGTTTTTT
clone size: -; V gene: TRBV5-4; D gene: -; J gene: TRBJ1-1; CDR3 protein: CASKRGIEAFF; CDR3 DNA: TGTGCCAGTAAAAGGGGGATTGAAGCTTTCTTT
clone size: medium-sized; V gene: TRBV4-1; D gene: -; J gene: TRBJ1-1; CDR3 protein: CASSQPHRTDVDAEAFF; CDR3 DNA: TGCGCCAGCAGCCAGCCCCATAGGACAGACGTTGACGCTGAAGCTTTCTTT
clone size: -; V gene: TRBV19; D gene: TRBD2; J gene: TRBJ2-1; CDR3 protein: CASSTNRLAGYNEQFF; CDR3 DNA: TGTGCCAGTAGTACCAACCGACTAGCGGGATACAATGAGCAGTTCTTC
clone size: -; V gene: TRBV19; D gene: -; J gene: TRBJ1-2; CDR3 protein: CASRPGLGAEYGYTF; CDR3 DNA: TGTGCCAGTAGACCAGGCCTAGGAGCGGAGTATGGCTACACCTTC
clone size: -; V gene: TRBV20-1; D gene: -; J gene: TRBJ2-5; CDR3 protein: CSASRAGAPQETQYF; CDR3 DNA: TGCAGTGCTAGTCGTGCGGGGGCCCCCCAAGAGACCCAGTACTTC
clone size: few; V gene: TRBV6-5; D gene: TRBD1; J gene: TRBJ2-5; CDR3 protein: CASREQQGNQETQYF; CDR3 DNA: TGTGCCAGCAGAGAGCAACAGGGGAACCAAGAGACCCAGTACTTC
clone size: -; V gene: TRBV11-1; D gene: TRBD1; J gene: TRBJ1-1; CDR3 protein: CASSYGDSRVTEAFF; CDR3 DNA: TGTGCCAGCAGCTACGGGGACAGTAGGGTCACTGAAGCTTTCTTT
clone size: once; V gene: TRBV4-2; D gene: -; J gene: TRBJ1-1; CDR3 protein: CASSQESYRLNTEAFF; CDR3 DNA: TGTGCCAGCAGCCAAGAGTCATACAGGTTGAACACTGAAGCTTTCTTT
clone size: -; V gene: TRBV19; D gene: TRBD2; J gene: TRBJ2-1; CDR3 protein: CASSLGRLAGGLSEQFF; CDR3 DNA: TGTGCCAGTAGTCTTGGAAGACTAGCGGGAGGGTTGAGTGAGCAGTTCTTC
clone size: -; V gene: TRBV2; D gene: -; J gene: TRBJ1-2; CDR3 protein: CASSVEGDYGYTF; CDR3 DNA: TGTGCCAGCAGTGTTGAGGGTGACTATGGCTACACCTTC
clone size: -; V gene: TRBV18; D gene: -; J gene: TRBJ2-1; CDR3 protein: CASSPGANEQFF; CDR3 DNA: TGTGCCAGCTCACCGGGGGCGAATGAGCAGTTCTTC
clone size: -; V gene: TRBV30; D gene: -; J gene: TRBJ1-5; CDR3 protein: CAWSGGGINQPQHF; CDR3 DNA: TGTGCCTGGAGTGGGGGAGGAATCAATCAGCCCCAGCATTTT
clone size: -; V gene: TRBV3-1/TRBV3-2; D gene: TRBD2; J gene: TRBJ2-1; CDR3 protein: CASSQGTAGGPSNNEQFF; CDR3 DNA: TGTGCCAGCAGCCAAGGAACCGCGGGAGGGCCAAGTAACAATGAGCAGTTCTTC
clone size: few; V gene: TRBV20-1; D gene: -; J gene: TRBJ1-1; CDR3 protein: CSATHGTEAFF; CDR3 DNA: TGCAGTGCTACCCACGGGACTGAAGCTTTCTTT
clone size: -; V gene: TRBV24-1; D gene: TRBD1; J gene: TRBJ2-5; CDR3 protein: CATSDRTGLGETQYF; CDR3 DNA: TGTGCCACCAGTGACCGGACAGGGCTGGGGGAGACCCAGTACTTC
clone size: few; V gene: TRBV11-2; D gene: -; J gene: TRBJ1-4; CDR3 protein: CASSLAGGRKLFF; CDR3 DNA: TGTGCCAGCAGCTTAGCTGGGGGCCGAAAACTGTTTTTT
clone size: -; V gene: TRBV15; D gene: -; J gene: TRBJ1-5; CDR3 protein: CATSTIRVGQPQHF; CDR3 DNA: TGTGCCACCAGCACGATCAGGGTTGGCCAGCCCCAGCATTTT
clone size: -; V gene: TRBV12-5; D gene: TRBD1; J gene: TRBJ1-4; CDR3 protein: CASGLGQGTEKLFF; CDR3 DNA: TGTGCTAGTGGTCTGGGACAGGGTACTGAAAAACTGTTTTTT
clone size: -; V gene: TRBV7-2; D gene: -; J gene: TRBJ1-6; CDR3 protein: CASSLVLLGSPLHF; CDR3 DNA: TGTGCCAGCAGCTTGGTCCTGTTGGGCTCACCCCTCCACTTT
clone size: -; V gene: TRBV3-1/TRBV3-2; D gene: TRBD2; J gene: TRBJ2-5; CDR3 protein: CASSQELAVQETQYF; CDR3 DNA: TGTGCCAGCAGCCAAGAACTAGCGGTCCAAGAGACCCAGTACTTC
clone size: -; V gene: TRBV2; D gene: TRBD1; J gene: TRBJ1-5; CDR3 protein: CASSQDRGDQPQHF; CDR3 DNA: TGTGCCAGCAGTCAGGACAGGGGGGATCAGCCCCAGCATTTT
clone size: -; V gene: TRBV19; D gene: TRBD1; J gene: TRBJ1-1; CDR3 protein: CASSMGRQGGTEAFF; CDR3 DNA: TGTGCCAGTAGTATGGGACGACAGGGCGGCACTGAAGCTTTCTTT
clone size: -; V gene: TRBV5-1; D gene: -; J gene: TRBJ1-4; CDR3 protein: CASSFGRPTNEKLFF; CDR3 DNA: TGCGCCAGCAGCTTTGGGCGACCAACTAATGAAAAACTGTTTTTT
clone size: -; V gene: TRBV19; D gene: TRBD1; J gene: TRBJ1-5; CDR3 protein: CASSIRGQGSGQPQHF; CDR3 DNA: TGTGCCAGTAGTATAAGAGGACAGGGCTCCGGACAGCCCCAGCATTTT
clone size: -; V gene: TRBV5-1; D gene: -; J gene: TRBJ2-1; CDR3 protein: CASSVDGVNEQFF; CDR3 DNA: TGCGCCAGCAGCGTGGACGGGGTGAATGAGCAGTTCTTC
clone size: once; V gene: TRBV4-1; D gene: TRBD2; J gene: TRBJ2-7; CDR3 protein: CASSQLLTSGPAGTYEQYF; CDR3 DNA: TGCGCCAGCAGCCAACTCCTGACTAGCGGGCCGGCGGGGACCTACGAGCAGTACTTC
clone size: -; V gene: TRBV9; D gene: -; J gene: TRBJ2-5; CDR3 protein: CASSTINGEGGTQYF; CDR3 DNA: TGTGCCAGCAGCACCATAAACGGAGAAGGTGGGACCCAGTACTTC
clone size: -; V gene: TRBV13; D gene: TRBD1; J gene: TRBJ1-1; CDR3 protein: CASSVTPGQSTEAFF; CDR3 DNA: TGTGCCAGCAGCGTTACTCCGGGACAGAGCACTGAAGCTTTCTTT
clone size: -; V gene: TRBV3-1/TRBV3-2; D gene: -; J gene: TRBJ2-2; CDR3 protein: CASSPRSGTGELFF; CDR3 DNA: TGTGCCAGCAGCCCCCGGTCGGGGACCGGGGAGCTGTTTTTT
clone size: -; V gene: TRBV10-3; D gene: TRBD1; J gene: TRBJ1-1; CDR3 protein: CAIHRGVGDHTEAFF; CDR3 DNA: TGTGCCATCCACAGGGGGGTAGGGGATCACACTGAAGCTTTCTTT
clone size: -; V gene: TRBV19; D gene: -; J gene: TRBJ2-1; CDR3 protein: CASSIAGGRSNEQFF; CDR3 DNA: TGTGCCAGTAGTATAGCTGGGGGCCGGTCCAATGAGCAGTTCTTC
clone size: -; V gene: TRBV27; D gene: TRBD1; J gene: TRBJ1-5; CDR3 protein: CASSLGGTGNQPQHF; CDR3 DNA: TGTGCCAGCAGTTTAGGCGGGACAGGCAATCAGCCCCAGCATTTT
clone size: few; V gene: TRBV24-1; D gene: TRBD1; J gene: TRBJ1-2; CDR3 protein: CATSDPGTGVGYTF; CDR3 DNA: TGTGCCACCAGTGACCCCGGGACAGGGGTTGGCTACACCTTC